Listed below are T cell receptor beta chains from one sample, sequenced in a study of shared clonotypes between healthy human individuals. Sequenced by immunoSEQ multiplex PCR; TCRdb stores in-frame clones only, minus some. The sample contains about 2.1 million clones, over 85% of which appear only once. The sequenced sample consisted of naive CD8+ T cells from PBMCs. The source of these receptors is a man aged 18 to 30 in good health. Some clones in this sample may be carry-over from other donors' samples. The CDR3 runs from the conserved cysteine through the conserved F or W. Fields, in order: D gene, V gene, CDR3 length, CDR3 protein. A D gene is named only where the DNA matches it firmly.

d_gene: -; v_gene: TRBV27; len: 16; CDR3aa: CASSRVWAPGANVLTF
d_gene: -; v_gene: TRBV2; len: 17; CDR3aa: CASRERLLVSLYNEQFF
d_gene: TRBD1; v_gene: TRBV2; len: 19; CDR3aa: CASSEFIGTGEGSRYEQYF
d_gene: -; v_gene: TRBV29-1; len: 14; CDR3aa: CSVEARGRLYGYTF
d_gene: -; v_gene: TRBV27; len: 16; CDR3aa: CASSLSFSGSNQPQHF
d_gene: TRBD1; v_gene: TRBV10-1; len: 18; CDR3aa: CASSEKGVTGVRNQPQHF
d_gene: TRBD1; v_gene: TRBV7-9; len: 13; CDR3aa: CASSSGQGNGYTF
d_gene: TRBD2; v_gene: TRBV7-9; len: 15; CDR3aa: CASSVGTSGRDEQYF
d_gene: -; v_gene: TRBV12-5; len: 14; CDR3aa: CASAPPGLRTGYTF
d_gene: -; v_gene: TRBV27; len: 12; CDR3aa: CASSPHSYEQYF
d_gene: -; v_gene: TRBV6-5; len: 15; CDR3aa: CASSYRGDHSNEQFF
d_gene: TRBD2; v_gene: TRBV27; len: 16; CDR3aa: CASKTRTSGSTDTQYF
d_gene: -; v_gene: TRBV7-9; len: 15; CDR3aa: CASSPGAGSPTEAFF
d_gene: -; v_gene: TRBV6-5; len: 15; CDR3aa: CASSYSEGGNYEQYF
d_gene: -; v_gene: TRBV5-1; len: 12; CDR3aa: CASSLSGVEAFF
d_gene: -; v_gene: TRBV28; len: 14; CDR3aa: CASSLGPLGDTQYF
d_gene: -; v_gene: TRBV28; len: 12; CDR3aa: CASIDLSDEQYF
d_gene: TRBD2; v_gene: TRBV27; len: 20; CDR3aa: CATLRQGPTSGPYAYNEQFF
d_gene: TRBD2; v_gene: TRBV27; len: 20; CDR3aa: CASSLYSPLTATSVQETQYF
d_gene: -; v_gene: TRBV4-2; len: 14; CDR3aa: CASSTQPTRGEQYF
d_gene: TRBD2; v_gene: TRBV4-1; len: 19; CDR3aa: CASSQLGGRNLKNTGELFF
d_gene: -; v_gene: TRBV27; len: 13; CDR3aa: CASSFNSNQPQHF
d_gene: TRBD2; v_gene: TRBV4-1; len: 17; CDR3aa: CASSQDSTSGSSHEQFF
d_gene: TRBD2; v_gene: TRBV9; len: 19; CDR3aa: CASSPREFGSGGNTGELFF
d_gene: TRBD2; v_gene: TRBV7-9; len: 17; CDR3aa: CASSGTSGRVFSDEQYF
d_gene: -; v_gene: TRBV4-2; len: 14; CDR3aa: CASSQETPQETQYF
d_gene: TRBD2; v_gene: TRBV6-4; len: 17; CDR3aa: CASSDSLLAGVNNEQFF
d_gene: -; v_gene: TRBV27; len: 16; CDR3aa: CASSPSWGDTGTEAFF
d_gene: -; v_gene: TRBV4-2; len: 13; CDR3aa: CASSQGLSYEQYF
d_gene: TRBD1; v_gene: TRBV7-9; len: 14; CDR3aa: CASSLTGGGNTIYF
d_gene: TRBD2; v_gene: TRBV27; len: 15; CDR3aa: CASSFTAGVRYEQYF
d_gene: TRBD1; v_gene: TRBV28; len: 14; CDR3aa: CASALGTGNQPQHF
d_gene: TRBD2; v_gene: TRBV7-3; len: 15; CDR3aa: CASSFFSGAYNEQFF
d_gene: -; v_gene: TRBV5-1; len: 14; CDR3aa: CASSSSRDGYEQYF
d_gene: -; v_gene: TRBV11-2; len: 15; CDR3aa: CASRFWETELYEQYF